The source of this T cell receptor beta chain is a study of regulatory T cells in long-lasting Graves disease (dated by TCRdb to about 2021). Study-wide context: Persistent Graves' disease meant more than 5 years of antithyroid drug treatment with TSH receptor autoantibodies that stayed positive. On average, persistent Graves' disease patients in the clinical cohort had been on antithyroid drugs for about 10.3 years. The study was conducted in China and was registered as a clinical trial. A total of 33 samples underwent TCR sequencing, from roughly 13 patients with persistent Graves' disease and 20 patients with newly diagnosed Graves' disease. This study used TCR sequencing and RNA sequencing of peripheral blood to compare persistent Graves' disease patients against newly diagnosed Graves' disease patients.

The time point label on this specimen signifies: persistent/refractory GD, antithyroid drugs over 5 years with positive TRAb. RNA was extracted from PBMCs in TRIzol for both TCR sequencing and RNA sequencing. The diagnosis of Graves' disease followed American Thyroid Association guidelines. Recruitment of patients was carried out at an endocrinology department in Xi'an, China. Each patient gave around 9.2 milliliters of peripheral blood, collected in an EDTA anticoagulant tube. Ficoll Paque Plus density gradient separation was used to isolate PBMCs, and no additional T cell sorting was done. An Agilent 2100 Bioanalyzer and agarose gel were used to assess RNA quality, and a NanoDrop 2000 was used to measure RNA concentration. The sample holds a few counts of this clonotype. No cognate antigen has been identified for it. It has no much larger one-base neighbor in the sample; base qualities were not kept.

Receptor libraries were prepared by multiplex PCR. Instrument used: Illumina HiSeq 4000. TCR beta libraries were built with iRepertoire HTBI primers and Arm-PCR amplification of CDR3 regions. Before sequencing, the PCR products went through gel purification. From the authors' description of their analysis: Gene usage analysis of CDR3 amino acid clonotypes used the approximately 62 TRBV and more than 13 TRBJ segments found across samples. Filtered high-quality paired reads were merged into contigs using COPE and FqMerger. Contigs were aligned with BLAST to IMGT TRBV, TRBD and TRBJ reference genes, and CDR3 was defined per IMGT. Any clonotype with a frequency above 0.1% was classified as a highly expanded clone. Shannon entropy served as the measure of repertoire diversity, while the Gini coefficient captured V-J evenness. A clonotype found in more than one individual was treated as public. Through fastp at Q25 and MiXCR, TCRdb rebuilt clones from the public reads, retaining in-frame beta chains. Duplicate CDR3 protein sequences are folded into a single record with the most common DNA and genes. The V and J calls and clone size come from TCRdb's table, not from the authors' own analysis. In all, the sample holds some 440,000 distinct CDR3 sequences, and around 20% of those were seen once. About 8.3% of the sample is held by the ten biggest clonotypes.

Paper-wide results and their limitations: Because the primary lesion, thyroid tissue, could not be accessed, the study looked at peripheral blood alone. More public clonotypes were shared among persistent patients (approximately 3,000) than among newly diagnosed patients (under 1,000). The authors noted that the small sample size was a limitation that may lower accuracy. Preferential use of TRBV28, TRBJ1-2 and TRBJ2-5 was observed in persistent disease, whereas TRBV20-1 and TRBJ2-1 were favored in newly diagnosed disease. Only the TCR beta chain was sequenced and analyzed. Persistent Graves' disease patients showed lower TCR Shannon entropy and fewer highly expanded clones than newly diagnosed patients, suggesting clonal expansion.

As encoded in the germline V gene, CDR1 is SGHTA while CDR2 is FQGNSA. The CDR3, cysteine through phenylalanine, is 15 amino acids long. Only the CDR3 DNA is retained, 45 bases long and in frame from the first base. The sample in question was peripheral blood mononuclear cells (PBMCs), obtained when the disease was refractory, from a patient treated with antithyroid drugs. In this chain, TRBV7-2 is recombined with TRBJ2-4; 11 bases in the middle match TRBD1. The source of this sequence is a female donor with Graves disease. The CDR3 corresponds to CFFGTGGGSKNIQYF. The DNA sequence follows: TGTTTTTTCGGGACAGGGGGTGGGTCCAAAAACATTCAGTACTTC. Extended through the reference TRBV7-2 and TRBJ2-4 proteins, this CDR3 yields the full variable domain: GAGVSQSPSNKVTEKGKDVELRCDPISGHTALYWYRQSLGQGLEFLIYFQGNSAPDKSGLPSDRFSAERTGGSVSTLTIQRTQQEDSAVYLCFFGTGGGSKNIQYFGAGTRLSVL.